Below are 22 T cell receptor beta chains sequenced from a single sample in a study of blood T cell repertoires in COVID-19. Sequenced by immunoSEQ multiplex PCR; TCRdb stores in-frame clones only, minus some. The sample records 150,000 to 200,000 clones, about three quarters being singletons. The sequenced material came from peripheral blood. The receptors derive from a man in his 70s with acute or convalescent COVID-19.

The chain uses TRBV5-1 and TRBJ2-3, with 9 bases that match TRBD2. Germline lookup yields CDR1 SGHRS and CDR2 YFSETQ. The CDR3 contains 17 residues. The V and J ends lost 0 bases and 2 bases, in that order; junction bases with no gene match: 7. The CDR3 bases are TGCGCCAGCAGCTTGGAGTTAGCTAGCGGGGTCACAGATACGCAGTATTTT. Encoded protein: CASSLELASGVTDTQYF.

The chain links TRBV6-5 to TRBJ2-7; 7 nucleotides align to TRBD1. This CDR3 is built from 16 residues. J lost 1 base, V lost 0 bases, and 6 bases had no gene match. CDR1 MNHEY and CDR2 SVGAGI come from the germline V gene. In nucleotides, the CDR3 is TGTGCCAGCAGTTACTCGAAACAGGGGAATTCCTACGAGCAGTACTTC. It codes for CASSYSKQGNSYEQYF.

The chain has TRBV23-1 and TRBJ2-1; unclear D gene. TRBV23-1 is filed as an ORF, its function uncertain. This CDR3 contains 10 residues. V was shortened by 10 bases and J by 9 bases, with 10 bases between the two germline ends. CDR3 protein: CAIPICEQFF. CDR3 bases: TGCGCCATTCCCATTTGTGAGCAGTTCTTC.

The table lists this clone with a few counts. The chain's CDR3 is CASSLRVDQPQHF. DNA of the CDR3: TGTGCCAGCAGTTTGAGAGTTGATCAGCCCCAGCATTTT. The genes are TRBV12-3 or TRBV12-4 and TRBJ1-5, with unresolved D. The V end lost 3 bases, the J end lost 5 bases, and 8 bases lay between the germline ends. This CDR3 region has 13 residues.

This rearrangement joins TRBV7-9 to TRBJ1-2, with 7 bases aligning to TRBD1. In germline, CDR1 is SEHNR, CDR2 FQNEAQ (reference sequence). Trimming at V came to 1 base and at J to 7 bases, leaving 9 bases not matched to a gene. CDR3 length: 15 amino acids. In nucleotides, the CDR3 is TGTGCCAGCAGCTTAGGGGGGACAGCAGCTGGTGGCTACACCTTC. Its protein product is CASSLGGTAAGGYTF.

The chain combines TRBV6-2 or TRBV6-3 with TRBJ2-7; 8 bases align to TRBD1. V lost 6 bases, J lost 0 bases, and 4 bases stayed unmatched. Germline loops: CDR1 MNHEY, CDR2 SVGEGT. This CDR3 has 14 residues. The CDR3 reads CASSRTGNSYEQYF. The CDR3 coding sequence is TGTGCCAGCAGCCGGACAGGGAACTCCTACGAGCAGTACTTC.

Worth noting for this clone: Distinct nucleotide sequences in the sample also encode this CDR3. The chain recombines TRBV9 with TRBJ1-5; D possibly corresponds to TRBD1 (5 bases). The CDR3 extends over 15 amino acids. Looked up from germline, CDR1 is SGDLS and CDR2 is YYNGEE. Trimming pared 2 bases from V and 3 bases from J, leaving 12 bases between. The CDR3 reads CASSVSGGANQPQHF. For the CDR3, the DNA is TGTGCCAGCAGCGTGTCCGGTGGGGCCAATCAGCCCCAGCATTTT.

This chain connects TRBV7-9 to TRBJ1-6, with TRBD1 as a possible D gene (5 bases). The CDR3 runs to 15 residues. The V end was cut by 7 bases, the J end by 3 bases, with 13 bases between. CDR1 and CDR2 from the germline V gene are SEHNR and FQNEAQ (reference sequence). The CDR3, as DNA: TGTGCCAGCACCAAGGGAACAGGCTATAATTCACCCCTCCACTTT. Residues: CASTKGTGYNSPLHF.

This clone was observed a few times. The CDR3 spells CASSLYRFYGYTF. The DNA of the CDR3 is TGTGCCAGCAGTTTATACAGGTTCTATGGCTACACCTTC. The J gene is TRBJ1-2, the V gene TRBV12-3 or TRBV12-4; tentatively, D is TRBD1 (5 bases). The CDR3 totals 13 residues. Deletions cut 2 bases from V and 4 bases from J, with 8 bases between.

V usage is TRBV18 and J usage is TRBJ2-7; D not resolved. This CDR3 region has 13 residues. The germline V gene encodes CDR1 KGHSH and CDR2 LQKENI. Trimming pared 2 bases from V and 2 bases from J, leaving 7 bases between. DNA for the CDR3: TGTGCCAGCTCACCAGGAGACCCCTACGAGCAGTACTTC. Encoded protein: CASSPGDPYEQYF.

The V and J genes are TRBV11-2 and TRBJ2-6, with TRBD1 matching over 9 bases. V dropped 4 bases and J dropped 2; count of bases not matched to a gene: 6. Germline-derived CDR1 and CDR2 are SGHAT and FQNNGV. This CDR3 contains 17 residues. The DNA for the CDR3 is TGTGCCAGCAGCTCGGGACAGGGATTTCCTGGGGCCAACGTCCTGACTTTC. It codes for CASSSGQGFPGANVLTF.

The chain has TRBV18 and TRBJ1-1, with D unresolved. The V and J ends lost 3 bases and 1 base respectively, with 15 bases between them. CDR1 KGHSH and CDR2 LQKENI come from the germline V gene. The CDR3 runs 16 residues. The CDR3 sequence: CASSPLPFPGNTEAFF. The CDR3, as DNA: TGTGCCAGCTCACCCCTTCCTTTCCCCGGGAACACTGAAGCTTTCTTT.

There are a few counts of this clone. The chain is built from TRBV19 and TRBJ1-2; possibly TRBD1 for D (6 bases). In germline, CDR1 is LNHDA, CDR2 SQIVND (reference sequence). With 5 bases removed from V and 4 bases from J, the gap between germline ends came to 11 bases. The length of the CDR3 is 13 residues. CDR3 region: CASSPGQSYGYTF. The DNA of the CDR3 is TGTGCCAGTAGTCCTGGACAGTCCTATGGCTACACCTTC.

The chain couples TRBV5-5 to TRBJ1-4; the match to TRBD1 covers 9 bases. The CDR3 sequence is 15 residues long. Trimming at V came to 3 bases and at J to 7 bases, leaving 7 bases not matched to a gene. Germline CDR1 is SGHKS and CDR2 is YYEKEE (reference sequence). CDR3 sequence reads: CASSSPGQGGEKLFF. The CDR3 DNA sequence: TGTGCCAGCAGCTCCCCGGGACAGGGTGGTGAAAAACTGTTTTTT.

The chain uses TRBV28 and TRBJ2-1; TRBD2 is a possible D gene (6 bases). Trimming shortened V by 3 bases and J by 0 bases, and 9 bases separated the two germline ends. This CDR3 comprises 15 residues. From germline, CDR1 is MDHEN and CDR2 SYDVKM. This CDR3 reads CASSFGTSSYNEQFF. The DNA for the CDR3 is TGTGCCAGCAGTTTCGGGACTTCCTCCTACAATGAGCAGTTCTTC.

This chain connects TRBV7-8 to TRBJ1-4, with D maybe TRBD1 (6 bases). V was cut by 5 bases and J by 2 bases, with 15 bases left in between. This CDR3 is built from 16 residues. In germline, CDR1 is SGHVS, CDR2 FQNEAQ. CDR3 DNA sequence: TGTGCCAGCAGCCTACAGGGCAGGGGCACTAATGAAAAACTGTTTTTT. Encoded protein: CASSLQGRGTNEKLFF.

The V and J genes are TRBV18 and TRBJ1-2, with 9 bases lining up with TRBD1. V trimming: 2 bases; J trimming: 2 bases; junction bases outside the gene matches: 15. The CDR3 sequence is 19 residues long. Germline lookup yields CDR1 KGHSH and CDR2 LQKENI. The CDR3 here is CASSPNSPTGTGTNYGYTF. CDR3 nucleotide sequence: TGTGCCAGCTCACCAAATTCCCCAACCGGGACAGGGACCAACTATGGCTACACCTTC.

The chain is built from TRBV24-1 and TRBJ1-1, with 7 bases aligning to TRBD1. V lost 5 bases to trimming and J lost 3 bases; unmatched junction nucleotides: 20. CDR1 and CDR2 from the germline V gene are KGHDR and SFDVKD. The CDR3 runs to 19 residues. Here the CDR3 DNA reads TGTGCCACCAGTGGACCTACCGGGCAGGGGGGACCCCGGGACACTGAAGCTTTCTTT. It encodes CATSGPTGQGGPRDTEAFF.

The chain joins TRBV9 to TRBJ2-1, with D unresolved. CDR3 length: 15 amino acids. Trimming took 4 bases from V and 6 from J, leaving 17 bases between them. The germline V gene has CDR1 SGDLS and CDR2 YYNGEE. CDR3 nucleotides: TGTGCCAGCAGCTCCAATGGAGCCACCCCCAATGAGCAGTTCTTC. Translated: CASSSNGATPNEQFF. Variable domain in full (rest from reference TRBV9 and TRBJ2-1): DSGVTQTPKHLITATGQRVTLRCSPRSGDLSVYWYQQSLDQGLQFLIQYYNGEERAKGNILERFSAQQFPDLHSELNLSSLELGDSALYFCASSSNGATPNEQFFGPGTRLTVL.

The rearrangement links TRBV6-1 to TRBJ1-3, with 7 bases fitting TRBD1. Germline CDR1 and CDR2: MNHNS and SASEGT. The CDR3 extends over 16 amino acids. With 4 bases clipped from V and 0 bases from J, the junction kept 6 bases outside the gene matches. The CDR3 spells CASSVQGLSSGNTIYF. The CDR3 DNA is TGTGCCAGCAGTGTACAGGGGTTGAGCTCTGGAAACACCATATATTTT.

The V and J genes are TRBV4-2 and TRBJ1-2, with D maybe TRBD1 (5 bases). Trimming took 0 bases from V and 3 from J, leaving 11 bases between them. The CDR3 is 15 amino acids. Germline CDR1 and CDR2: LGHNA and YNFKEQ. CDR3 nucleotide sequence: TGTGCCAGCAGCCAAGATGAGGACAAAGACTATGGCTACACCTTC. Translated, it gives CASSQDEDKDYGYTF.

The V gene is TRBV7-9, the J gene TRBJ1-1; possibly TRBD1 for D (5 bases). V was pared by 2 bases and J by 3 bases, with 16 bases between. There are 16 residues in the CDR3. Looked up from germline, CDR1 is SEHNR and CDR2 is FQNEAQ (reference sequence). The CDR3 spells CASSLQGTGAHTEAFF. The DNA for the CDR3 is TGTGCCAGCAGCTTACAGGGTACTGGGGCTCACACTGAAGCTTTCTTT.